This T cell receptor beta chain was retrieved from a study of blood T cell repertoires in COVID-19. About the study: PBMCs, B-cell-depleted T cells, or T cells were the source of the cDNA or gDNA that made up the material.

Germline V gene data show CDR1 as LGHNT and CDR2 as FRNRAP. The CDR3 runs to 11 residues. Trimming left V 1 base short and J 14 bases short, with 6 bases between. The assay was immunoSEQ multiplex PCR, and TCRdb's table has in-frame clones only and misses some. The profile shows around 340,000 clones, 80% to 90% of them singletons. Membership in each cohort depended on participant-reported clinical history. Input material: PBMCs or T cells enriched from blood (not recorded which). The receptor was derived from a woman in her thirties or forties with acute COVID-19. This chain connects TRBV12-5 to TRBJ1-6; TRBD1 is a possible D gene (5 bases). CDR3 sequence reads: CASGLEGTLHF. CDR3 nucleotide sequence: TGTGCTAGTGGTTTGGAGGGGACCCTCCACTTT.